This TCR beta chain was captured by sequencing in a study of control samples from healthy donors and cancer patients. Per the germline V gene, CDR1 is SGHKS and CDR2 is YYEKEE (reference sequence). V lost 1 base to trimming and J lost 2 bases, with 17 bases between them. The length of the CDR3 is 17 residues. Only in-frame clones appear in the TCRdb table, and some are missing; sequencing was by immunoSEQ multiplex PCR. The sample carries approximately 86,000 clones, more than 75% recorded once. The rearrangement links TRBV5-5 to TRBJ2-3, with D perhaps matching TRBD2 (7 bases). This receptor was taken from a man aged 25 to 40 in good health. Sequencing used blood. CDR3 sequence: CASSLTLWGGTTDTQYF. The CDR3 nucleotides are TGTGCCAGCAGCTTGACCCTTTGGGGGGGCACCACAGATACGCAGTATTTT.